The 6 T cell receptor beta chains listed next were all sequenced from one sample in a study of shared clonotypes between healthy human individuals. TCRdb's copy holds only in-frame clones and misses some; the assay was immunoSEQ multiplex PCR. The top ten clones hold roughly 1.2% of a sample with about 1.5 million clones, around 95% of them seen once. The sequenced material came from naive CD4+ T cells sorted from blood. Described subset: CD45RA+ positively selected. The receptors derive from a man aged 25-45 years in good health.

The chain carries TRBV18 and TRBJ1-1; D gene unclear. With 0 bases removed from V and 3 bases from J, the gap between germline ends came to 11 bases. From germline, CDR1 is KGHSH and CDR2 LQKENI. The CDR3 loop spans 15 amino acids. This CDR3 is CASSPPGIKDTEAFF. As DNA, the CDR3 is TGTGCCAGCTCACCACCTGGGATTAAGGACACTGAAGCTTTCTTT.

The chain has TRBV7-2 and TRBJ1-2; TRBD1 agrees at 8 bases. Trimming removed 5 bases from V and 6 bases from J; junction bases left unmatched: 2. The CDR3 has 12 residues. Germline V lookup: CDR1 SGHTA, CDR2 FQGNSA. CDR3 amino acids: CASSLDRDGYTF. CDR3 nucleotide sequence: TGTGCCAGCAGCCTGGACAGGGATGGCTACACCTTC.

This clone was recorded once. The chain carries TRBV29-1 and TRBJ2-1; TRBD2 matches at 7 bases. Unmatched junction bases numbered 4, after V lost 1 base and J lost 4 bases. CDR1 SQVTM and CDR2 ANQGSEA come from the germline V gene. The length of the CDR3 is 14 residues. The CDR3 is CSVEVLALYNEQFF. CDR3 coding DNA: TGCAGCGTTGAAGTACTAGCGTTATACAATGAGCAGTTCTTC.

CDR3 bases: TGTGCCAGCACACCTGGTTCTTCGCAGGGGTCCTACGAGCAGTACTTC. This gives the protein CASTPGSSQGSYEQYF. V is TRBV28 and J is TRBJ2-7, with D tentatively TRBD1 (6 bases). V gave up 7 bases and J gave up 1 base, with 20 bases separating them. CDR3 size: 16 residues. Germline V gene sequence: CDR1 MDHEN, CDR2 SYDVKM.

CDR3 bases: TGTGCCATCAGTCCTAGTAGGAGCACAGATACGCAGTATTTT. Encoded protein: CAISPSRSTDTQYF. The chain carries TRBV10-3 and TRBJ2-3; D not resolved. Germline V CDR1 and CDR2: ENHRY, SYGVKD. V was cut by 5 bases and J by 0 bases, with 9 bases left in between. The CDR3 loop spans 14 amino acids.

To note about this clone: In the same sample, other DNA sequences code for this CDR3. The chain employs TRBV18 and TRBJ2-1; no definite D call. This CDR3 is 13 amino acids long. Trimming took 3 bases from V and 4 from J, leaving 7 bases between them. The germline gives CDR1 KGHSH, CDR2 LQKENI. This CDR3 is CASSPSEYNEQFF. The CDR3 DNA is TGTGCCAGCTCACCCTCTGAATACAATGAGCAGTTCTTC.